These 32 T cell receptor beta chains originate from one sample sequenced in a study of shared clonotypes between healthy human individuals. Assay: immunoSEQ multiplex PCR; the TCRdb copy retains only in-frame clones and omits some. The repertoire consists of around 940,000 clones, with approximately 80% occurring once and the leading ten covering around 1.4%. Sequencing was performed on memory CD4+ T cells sorted from blood. Described subset: CD45RA-negative fraction. These receptors all stem from a man between 18 and 35 years old in good health.

This chain connects TRBV11-2 to TRBJ2-2; the D gene is possibly TRBD1 (6 bases). Germline V gene data show CDR1 as SGHAT and CDR2 as FQNNGV. The CDR3 runs to 16 residues. V was clipped by 1 base and J by 1 base, with 10 bases between them. The CDR3 DNA sequence: TGTGCCAGCAGCTTAGGGGGACAAAAGAACACCGGGGAGCTGTTTTTT. This gives the protein CASSLGGQKNTGELFF.

V is TRBV6-5 and J is TRBJ2-5, with TRBD1 matching 7 bases. Unmatched junction bases numbered 0, after V lost 4 bases and J lost 4 bases. The germline CDR1 and CDR2 sequences are MNHEY and SVGAGI. The CDR3 runs 12 residues. CDR3 sequence: CASSSGGETQYF. The CDR3 DNA reads as TGTGCCAGCAGTTCAGGGGGAGAGACCCAGTACTTC.

The CDR3 DNA sequence: TGTGCCAGTAGTATAGTAGGGGATAGCAATCAGCCCCAGCATTTT. It is translated as CASSIVGDSNQPQHF. The rearrangement uses TRBV19 and TRBJ1-5, with a possible D match to TRBD1 (5 bases). The CDR3 spans 15 residues. Germline V gene data show CDR1 as LNHDA and CDR2 as SQIVND (reference sequence). V was clipped by 1 base and J by 0 bases, with 7 bases between them. Full variable domain (missing parts from reference TRBV19 and TRBJ1-5): DGGITQSPKYLFRKEGQNVTLSCEQNLNHDAMYWYRQDPGQGLRLIYYSQIVNDFQKGDIAEGYSVSREKKESFPLTVTSAQKNPTAFYLCASSIVGDSNQPQHFGDGTRLSIL.

This chain uses TRBV5-1 with TRBJ2-1; D is perhaps TRBD2 (6 bases). Trimming stripped 4 bases from V and 7 bases from J, with 21 bases between. Germline assignment: CDR1 SGHRS and CDR2 YFSETQ. The CDR3 is 16 residues long. The CDR3 sequence: CASSQVPGLGQNEQFF. In DNA form, the CDR3 reads TGCGCCAGCAGCCAAGTCCCGGGACTTGGTCAGAATGAGCAGTTCTTC.

This chain uses TRBV5-4 with TRBJ2-1; no clear D gene. CDR1 is SGHNT, CDR2 YYREEE, per germline (reference sequence). V was clipped by 1 base and J by 14 bases, with 13 bases between them. The CDR3 covers 12 residues. CDR3 DNA: TGTGCCAGCAGCTTGCCCGCTACCGAAGAGTTCTTC. This sequence encodes CASSLPATEEFF.

The chain combines TRBV27 with TRBJ1-1; D possibly corresponds to TRBD1 (5 bases). V shed 8 bases and J shed 5 bases, with 15 bases lying between them. The CDR3 length is 13 residues. Germline loops: CDR1 MNHEY, CDR2 SMNVEV (reference sequence). CDR3 sequence reads: CASGTYRVTEAFF. The CDR3 DNA reads TGTGCCAGCGGGACTTATCGGGTAACTGAAGCTTTCTTT.

This clone appeared once. The V and J genes are TRBV10-3 and TRBJ2-6; TRBD1 agrees at 8 bases. Germline assignment: CDR1 ENHRY and CDR2 SYGVKD. With 4 bases clipped from V and 2 bases from J, the junction kept 10 bases outside the gene matches. CDR3 length equals 18 residues. CDR3: CAISGGGRGPTGANVLTF. The DNA of the CDR3 is TGTGCCATCAGTGGGGGAGGCAGGGGGCCGACTGGGGCCAACGTCCTGACTTTC.

This clone was counted many times. The chain recombines TRBV27 with TRBJ2-2; 7 bases line up with TRBD1. The CDR3 is 13 amino acids. The V segment lost 5 bases and the J segment 5 bases; nucleotides outside the gene matches: 2. Germline values: CDR1 MNHEY, CDR2 SMNVEV (reference sequence). CDR3 amino acids: CASSRDRTGELFF. The DNA for the CDR3 is TGTGCCAGCAGTAGGGACAGAACCGGGGAGCTGTTTTTT.

The chain joins TRBV27 to TRBJ2-7; 10 bases are shared with TRBD2. The germline CDR1 and CDR2 sequences are MNHEY and SMNVEV (reference sequence). The J segment lost 7 bases and the V segment lost 2 bases, leaving 5 bases of the junction unmatched. The CDR3 has 14 amino acids. This CDR3 is CASSLIAGGGEQYF. CDR3 nucleotides: TGTGCCAGCAGTTTAATAGCGGGAGGTGGGGAGCAGTACTTC.

V and J are TRBV19 and TRBJ2-2; D uncertain. Germline CDR1 LNHDA, CDR2 SQIVND (reference sequence). CDR3 length: 14 residues. V dropped 5 bases and J dropped 1 base, with 8 bases sitting between them. CDR3 in DNA: TGTGCCAGTAGTCCCCAGGTGAACACCGGGGAGCTGTTTTTT. As protein: CASSPQVNTGELFF.

This clone was seen ten or more times. The chain uses TRBV28 and TRBJ2-7; D gene ambiguous. CDR3 length: 13 amino acids. V shed 7 bases and J shed 1 base, with 11 bases lying between them. CDR1 is MDHEN and CDR2 is SYDVKM in the germline V gene. The CDR3: CASTFAQSYEQYF. The CDR3 region has the DNA TGTGCCAGCACCTTTGCACAGTCCTACGAGCAGTACTTC.

Only one count was recorded for this clone. The genes are TRBV10-2 and TRBJ2-3; 8 nucleotides match TRBD2. The CDR3 is made up of 17 amino acids. CDR1 is WSHSY and CDR2 is SAAADI in the germline V gene. After removal of 6 bases from V and 0 bases from J, the junction contained 11 bases not matched to a gene. The CDR3 DNA reads TGCGCCAGCAGGGATCTACTAGCGGTTACTAGCACAGATACGCAGTATTTT. Translated, it gives CASRDLLAVTSTDTQYF.

The chain joins TRBV29-1 to TRBJ2-5; D not certain. CDR1 is SQVTM, CDR2 ANQGSEA, per germline. Trimming left V 2 bases short and J 4 bases short, with 11 bases between. The CDR3 has 13 amino acids. CDR3 loop: CSVEKGFGETQYF. CDR3 sequence (DNA): TGCAGCGTTGAAAAAGGGTTTGGAGAGACCCAGTACTTC.

V usage is TRBV10-3 and J usage is TRBJ2-5, with unresolved D. Trimming removed 6 bases from V and 5 bases from J, with 13 bases in between. This CDR3 region has 13 residues. Germline V lookup: CDR1 ENHRY, CDR2 SYGVKD. The CDR3 here is CAIRELVGETQYF. CDR3 DNA sequence: TGTGCCATCAGGGAGCTAGTAGGCGAGACCCAGTACTTC.

About this clone itself: The sample contains more than one DNA sequence encoding this CDR3. The V gene is TRBV11-2, the J gene TRBJ2-7, with 9 positions matching TRBD1. Germline V gene data show CDR1 as SGHAT and CDR2 as FQNNGV. The junction had 7 bases not matched to a gene; V was cut back by 3 bases and J by 4 bases. CDR3 length equals 15 residues. The CDR3 DNA sequence: TGTGCCAGCAGCTTGGCGGGGACAGGGCTTTACGAGCAGTACTTC. Amino acid sequence: CASSLAGTGLYEQYF.

The chain links TRBV6-5 to TRBJ2-7, with D perhaps given as TRBD1 or TRBD2 (5 bases each). Germline loops: CDR1 MNHEY, CDR2 SVGAGI. The CDR3 consists of 14 residues. V gave up 6 bases and J gave up 7 bases, with 19 bases separating them. The CDR3 DNA sequence: TGTGCCAGCAGAGCACCAGGGAGTCTCTGGGAGCAGTACTTC. Its translation is CASRAPGSLWEQYF.

This sequence joins TRBV19 and TRBJ2-7, with a tentative D call TRBD2 (6 bases). V was clipped by 4 bases and J by 2 bases, with 12 bases between them. Germline values: CDR1 LNHDA, CDR2 SQIVND (reference sequence). This CDR3 spans 14 amino acids. The CDR3 is CASSTGTYTYEQYF. The CDR3 coding sequence is TGTGCCAGTAGTACCGGGACTTATACCTACGAGCAGTACTTC.

V and J are TRBV7-2 and TRBJ1-1; possible D gene TRBD1, 5 bases. The CDR3 extends over 14 amino acids. V lost 5 bases to trimming and J lost 0 bases, with 10 bases between them. CDR1 SGHTA and CDR2 FQGNSA come from the germline V gene. Here the CDR3 DNA reads TGTGCCAGCAGCAGACAGACGATGAACACTGAAGCTTTCTTT. As protein: CASSRQTMNTEAFF.

The chain uses TRBV7-2 and TRBJ2-3, with D tentatively TRBD2 (6 bases). CDR3 size: 14 residues. Germline loops: CDR1 SGHTA, CDR2 FQGNSA. The germline V and J ends were trimmed by 7 bases and 1 base, with 12 bases remaining between them. CDR3 nucleotides: TGTGCCAGCAAGGCGGGATTCGGCACAGATACGCAGTATTTT. Its protein is CASKAGFGTDTQYF.

CDR3 coding DNA: TGTGCCTACCTAGGACAGGGAAATTCACCCCTCCACTTT. It codes for CAYLGQGNSPLHF. The chain recombines TRBV30 with TRBJ1-6; 8 bases match TRBD1. Germline CDR1 GTSNPN, CDR2 SVGIG (reference sequence). The CDR3 is 13 residues long. V gave up 7 bases and J gave up 7 bases; unmatched junction bases: 6.

This clone was detected only once. The gene calls are TRBV30 and TRBJ1-5; TRBD1 matches at 8 bases. This CDR3 is 19 amino acids long. After removal of 0 bases from V and 0 bases from J, the junction contained 13 bases not matched to a gene. CDR1 GTSNPN and CDR2 SVGIG come from the germline V gene (reference sequence). The CDR3 spells CAWSVTGALDYYSNQPQHF. CDR3 in DNA: TGTGCCTGGAGTGTGACAGGGGCCCTAGATTATTATAGCAATCAGCCCCAGCATTTT.

V usage is TRBV10-3 and J usage is TRBJ2-2; D is possibly TRBD2 (6 bases). Germline V gives CDR1 ENHRY, CDR2 SYGVKD. Trimming took 11 bases from V and 6 from J, leaving 16 bases between them. The CDR3 contains 13 residues. Here the CDR3 reads CAFKEGPAGELFF. CDR3 sequence (DNA): TGTGCCTTTAAGGAGGGCCCGGCCGGGGAGCTGTTTTTT.

DNA of the CDR3: TGTGCCAGCTCACCATCCGCGGGTGGGACCTACGAGCAGTACTTC. This translates into CASSPSAGGTYEQYF. V and J are TRBV18 and TRBJ2-7; D perhaps matches TRBD2 (5 bases). Germline V gene sequence: CDR1 KGHSH, CDR2 LQKENI. Trimming shortened V by 2 bases and J by 2 bases, and 13 bases separated the two germline ends. The CDR3 consists of 15 residues.

This CDR3 is CAWSVRRQGTHYGYTF. CDR3 sequence (DNA): TGTGCCTGGAGTGTACGCAGACAGGGGACGCACTATGGCTACACCTTC. V and J are TRBV30 and TRBJ1-2, with 8 nucleotides matching TRBD1. The ends lost 0 bases at V and 3 bases at J; junction bases unmatched: 9. Germline CDR1 and CDR2: GTSNPN and SVGIG (reference sequence). This CDR3 spans 16 amino acids.

CDR3: CASSIWDTGSGANVLTF. CDR3 DNA: TGTGCCAGCAGCATATGGGACACCGGCTCTGGGGCCAACGTCCTGACTTTC. V gene TRBV7-9 combines with J gene TRBJ2-6; tentatively, D is TRBD1 (6 bases). CDR3 length: 17 amino acids. Germline assignment: CDR1 SEHNR and CDR2 FQNEAQ (reference sequence). V lost 5 bases to trimming and J lost 0 bases, with 14 bases between them.

The chain employs TRBV5-1 and TRBJ2-7, with D unresolved. V dropped 3 bases and J dropped 2 bases, with 12 bases sitting between them. CDR3 size: 14 residues. Per the germline V gene, CDR1 is SGHRS and CDR2 is YFSETQ. The CDR3 is CASSYLGRTYEQYF. In DNA, the CDR3 is TGCGCCAGCAGCTACCTAGGGCGTACCTACGAGCAGTACTTC.

The chain carries TRBV7-8 and TRBJ1-3, with 7 bases aligning to TRBD1. Looked up from germline, CDR1 is SGHVS and CDR2 is FQNEAQ. Trimming at V came to 5 bases and at J to 4 bases, leaving 8 bases not matched to a gene. The CDR3 totals 15 residues. The CDR3 DNA sequence: TGTGCCAGCAGCCCGACAGGGTTGGGCGGAAACACCATATATTTT. This codes for CASSPTGLGGNTIYF.

The V and J genes are TRBV5-4 and TRBJ2-2; D is possibly TRBD2 (5 bases). This CDR3 is built from 15 residues. Germline CDR1 and CDR2: SGHNT and YYREEE (reference sequence). Trimming left V 4 bases short and J 2 bases short, with 12 bases between. In DNA form, the CDR3 reads TGTGCCAGCAGCCGCATACTAGAAAACACCGGGGAGCTGTTTTTT. Its translation is CASSRILENTGELFF.

This chain uses TRBV27 with TRBJ1-5; D gene unclear. There are 15 residues in the CDR3. Trimming stripped 3 bases from V and 3 bases from J, with 12 bases between. Germline CDR1 is MNHEY and CDR2 is SMNVEV (reference sequence). Here the CDR3 DNA reads TGTGCCAGCAGTTTGTTACAGTTAGACAATCAGCCCCAGCATTTT. Protein sequence: CASSLLQLDNQPQHF.

This chain links TRBV6-1 with TRBJ1-2, with a weak D call TRBD1 (5 bases). Trimming removed 1 base from V and 3 bases from J, with 12 bases in between. Per germline, CDR1 MNHNS and CDR2 SASEGT. The length of the CDR3 is 15 residues. This chain's CDR3 is CASSEGGVVDYGYTF. The CDR3 coding sequence is TGTGCCAGCAGTGAAGGAGGGGTTGTGGACTATGGCTACACCTTC.

The V call is TRBV6-6, the J call TRBJ1-1; TRBD1 matches 11 bases. Germline lookup yields CDR1 MNHNY and CDR2 SVGAGI (reference sequence). Trimming at V came to 6 bases and at J to 4 bases, leaving 7 bases not matched to a gene. The CDR3 length is 15 residues. The CDR3 loop is CASSRPGTGGTEAFF. DNA of the CDR3: TGTGCCAGCAGCCGTCCCGGGACAGGGGGCACTGAAGCTTTCTTT.

J is TRBJ1-1 and V is TRBV27; D unresolved. The CDR3 runs to 17 residues. Trimming removed 3 bases from V and 1 base from J, with 18 bases in between. Per the germline V gene, CDR1 is MNHEY and CDR2 is SMNVEV (reference sequence). The CDR3 spells CASSFSGVARRNTEAFF. CDR3 nucleotide sequence: TGTGCCAGCAGTTTCTCCGGAGTCGCCAGAAGGAACACTGAAGCTTTCTTT.